The T cell receptor (beta chain) under discussion was sequenced for a study of beta chain features in type 1 diabetes. Study-level points and caveats: Shorter TCRB CDR3s, moderately but significantly so, marked every one of the four CD4+ subsets in Type 1 diabetes patients.

A few counts support this clone. Its antigen is as yet unknown. Germline V gives CDR1 SGHTA, CDR2 FQGNSA. The CDR3 runs to 17 residues. The ends were cut back, 1 base at V and 0 bases at J, with 14 bases in the middle. Every bit of the isolated RNA underwent reverse transcription, so sequencing read expressed TCRB transcripts. Clones were sequenced by immunoSEQ multiplex PCR, and TCRdb holds only the in-frame ones, with some missing. Here the sample spans about 160,000 clones, around 7.9% being singletons. Markers CD45RO/CCR7/CD25/CD127/CD95/CD27 served to sort CD4+ naive, central memory, regulatory and stem cell-like memory cells.

The sequenced sample consisted of central memory CD4+ T cells from blood. The V and J genes are TRBV7-2 and TRBJ2-3; weak D call: TRBD1 (5 bases). The TCR originated in a man between 18 and 29 years old with type 1 diabetes. CDR3 coding DNA: TGTGCCAGCAGCTTAGTTGGCTCAGGGTTGAGCACAGATACGCAGTATTTT. Protein sequence: CASSLVGSGLSTDTQYF.